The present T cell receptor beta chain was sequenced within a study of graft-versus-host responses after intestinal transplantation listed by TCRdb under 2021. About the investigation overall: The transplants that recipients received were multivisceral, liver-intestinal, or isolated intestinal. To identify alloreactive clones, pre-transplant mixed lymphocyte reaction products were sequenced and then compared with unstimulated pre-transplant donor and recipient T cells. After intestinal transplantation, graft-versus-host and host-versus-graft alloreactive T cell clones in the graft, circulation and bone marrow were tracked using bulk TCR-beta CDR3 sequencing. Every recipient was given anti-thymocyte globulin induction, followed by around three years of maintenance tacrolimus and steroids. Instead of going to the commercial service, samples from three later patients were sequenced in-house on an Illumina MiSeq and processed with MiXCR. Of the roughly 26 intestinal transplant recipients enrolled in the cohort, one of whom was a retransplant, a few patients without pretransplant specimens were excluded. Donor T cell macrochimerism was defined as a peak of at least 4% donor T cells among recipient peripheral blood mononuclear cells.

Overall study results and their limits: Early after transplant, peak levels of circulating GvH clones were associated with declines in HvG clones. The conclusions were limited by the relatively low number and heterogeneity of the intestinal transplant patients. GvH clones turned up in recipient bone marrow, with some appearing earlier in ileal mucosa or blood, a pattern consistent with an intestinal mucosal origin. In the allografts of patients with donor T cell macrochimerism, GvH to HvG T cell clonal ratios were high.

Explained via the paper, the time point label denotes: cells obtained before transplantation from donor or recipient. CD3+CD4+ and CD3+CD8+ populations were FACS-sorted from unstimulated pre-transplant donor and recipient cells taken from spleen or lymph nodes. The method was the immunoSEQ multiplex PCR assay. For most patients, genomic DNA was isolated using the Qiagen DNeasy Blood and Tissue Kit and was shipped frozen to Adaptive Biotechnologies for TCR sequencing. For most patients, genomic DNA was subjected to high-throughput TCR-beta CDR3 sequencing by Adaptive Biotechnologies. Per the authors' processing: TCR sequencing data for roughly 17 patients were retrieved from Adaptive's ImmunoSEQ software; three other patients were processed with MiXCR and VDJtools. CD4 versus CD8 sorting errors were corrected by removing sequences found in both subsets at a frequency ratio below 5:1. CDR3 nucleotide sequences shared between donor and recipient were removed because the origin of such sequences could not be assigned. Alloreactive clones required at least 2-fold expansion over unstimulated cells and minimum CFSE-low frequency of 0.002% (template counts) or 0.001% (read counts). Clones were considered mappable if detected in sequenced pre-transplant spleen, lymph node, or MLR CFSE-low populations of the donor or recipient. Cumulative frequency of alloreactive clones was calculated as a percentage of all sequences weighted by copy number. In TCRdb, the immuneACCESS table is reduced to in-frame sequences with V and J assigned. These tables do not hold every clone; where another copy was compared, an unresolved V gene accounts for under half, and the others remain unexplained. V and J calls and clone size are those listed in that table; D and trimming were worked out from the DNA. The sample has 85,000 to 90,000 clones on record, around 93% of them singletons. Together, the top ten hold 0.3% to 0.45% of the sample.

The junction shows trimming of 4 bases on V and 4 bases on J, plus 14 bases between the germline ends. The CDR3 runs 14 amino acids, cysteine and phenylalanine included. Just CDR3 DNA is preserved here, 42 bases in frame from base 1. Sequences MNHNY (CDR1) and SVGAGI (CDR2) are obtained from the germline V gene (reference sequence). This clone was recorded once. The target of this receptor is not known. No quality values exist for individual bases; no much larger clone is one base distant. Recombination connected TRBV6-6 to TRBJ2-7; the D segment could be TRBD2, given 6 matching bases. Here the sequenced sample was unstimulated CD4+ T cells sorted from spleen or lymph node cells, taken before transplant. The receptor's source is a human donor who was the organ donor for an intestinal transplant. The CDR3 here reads CASSLGGDRYEQYF. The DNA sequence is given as TGTGCCAGCAGTTTAGGCGGGGATCGTTACGAGCAGTACTTC.